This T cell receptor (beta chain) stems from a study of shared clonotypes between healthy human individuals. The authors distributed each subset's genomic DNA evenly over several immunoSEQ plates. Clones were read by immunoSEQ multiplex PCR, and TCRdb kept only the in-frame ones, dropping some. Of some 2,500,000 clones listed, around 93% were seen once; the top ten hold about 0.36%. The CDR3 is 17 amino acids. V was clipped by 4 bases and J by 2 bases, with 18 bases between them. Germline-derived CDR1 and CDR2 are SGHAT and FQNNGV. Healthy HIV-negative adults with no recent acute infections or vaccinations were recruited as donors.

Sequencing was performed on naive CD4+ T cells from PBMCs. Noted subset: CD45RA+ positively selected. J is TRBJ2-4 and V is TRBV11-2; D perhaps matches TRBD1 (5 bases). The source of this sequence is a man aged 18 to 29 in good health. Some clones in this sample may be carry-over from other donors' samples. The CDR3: CASSSLMGPRTKNIQYF. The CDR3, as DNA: TGTGCCAGCAGCTCTTTAATGGGGCCTCGCACCAAAAACATTCAGTACTTC.